This is a list of T cell receptor beta chains from one sample in a study of T cells in Graves' hyperthyroidism and ophthalmopathy. TCRdb passed the multiplex PCR reads through MiXCR, listing each CDR3 protein once. The data hold roughly 300,000 distinct CDR3 sequences, with 25% observed a single time. Sequencing input: blood. All receptors come from a man between 35 and 55 years old with Graves' hyperthyroidism that later progressed to Graves' ophthalmopathy. The CDR3 runs from the conserved cysteine through the conserved F or W. D genes are given only for firm matches. Size is omitted from some rows. Given values are once, few, many or a class for expanded clones.

clone size	V gene	J gene	D gene	CDR3 protein	CDR3 DNA
.	TRBV4-1	TRBJ2-7	TRBD2	CASSQPLAGTLGEQYF	TGCGCCAGCAGCCAACCCCTAGCGGGTACCCTAGGGGAGCAGTACTTC
many	TRBV18	TRBJ2-7	TRBD1	CASSPAGTGTAQYF	TGTGCCAGCTCACCAGCCGGGACAGGGACGGCGCAGTACTTC
many	TRBV29-1	TRBJ1-2	TRBD1	CSVLAGGDYGYTF	TGCAGCGTGCTGGCAGGGGGCGACTATGGCTACACCTTC
many	TRBV18	TRBJ2-5	.	CASSGGSGVVETQYF	TGTGCCAGCTCGGGGGGATCCGGCGTGGTGGAGACCCAGTACTTC
many	TRBV6-4	TRBJ2-2	TRBD1	CASSDPGQETGELFF	TGTGCCAGCAGTGACCCGGGACAGGAGACCGGGGAGCTGTTTTTT
.	TRBV6-1	TRBJ1-1	TRBD1	CASSEGQGAVNTEAFF	TGTGCCAGCAGTGAAGGACAGGGGGCCGTGAACACTGAAGCTTTCTTT
many	TRBV12-3/TRBV12-4	TRBJ2-2	.	CASSPLVHGELFF	TGTGCCAGCAGTCCGCTGGTCCACGGGGAGCTGTTTTTT
many	TRBV6-2/TRBV6-3	TRBJ2-7	TRBD1	CASSYSRTGGYEQYF	TGTGCCAGCAGTTACTCGAGGACAGGGGGCTACGAGCAGTACTTC
many	TRBV7-9	TRBJ1-1	TRBD1	CASSSDRGGTEAFF	TGTGCCAGCAGTTCTGACAGGGGCGGCACTGAAGCTTTCTTT
many	TRBV20-1	TRBJ2-7	TRBD2	CSAITGTSLHEQYF	TGCAGTGCCATCACCGGGACTAGCCTCCACGAGCAGTACTTC
few	TRBV5-1	TRBJ2-6	TRBD1	CASSLNPGTGTSGANVLTF	TGCGCCAGCAGCTTAAACCCCGGGACAGGTACCTCTGGGGCCAACGTCCTGACTTTC
.	TRBV11-2	TRBJ2-7	.	CASSQTTGPGTSYYEQYF	TGTGCCAGCAGCCAAACCACAGGGCCCGGGACATCCTACTACGAGCAGTACTTC
many	TRBV18	TRBJ2-7	TRBD2	CASSRSGSSYEQYF	TGTGCCAGCTCCAGGAGCGGGAGCTCCTACGAGCAGTACTTC
many	TRBV24-1	TRBJ2-5	.	CATGGQPQETQYF	TGTGCCACCGGAGGGCAGCCCCAAGAGACCCAGTACTTC
many	TRBV12-3/TRBV12-4	TRBJ2-5	.	CASSPIAEETQYF	TGTGCCAGCAGTCCAATAGCGGAAGAGACCCAGTACTTC
few	TRBV20-1	TRBJ2-7	.	CSASKNRDSTYEQYF	TGCAGTGCTTCAAAAAACCGGGACTCCACCTACGAGCAGTACTTC
many	TRBV18	TRBJ2-5	.	CASSPLAEAGGETQYF	TGTGCCAGCTCACCACTGGCAGAGGCAGGAGGAGAGACCCAGTACTTC
.	TRBV12-3/TRBV12-4	TRBJ1-2	.	CASSFGQTNYGYTF	TGTGCCAGCAGTTTTGGGCAGACTAACTATGGCTACACCTTC
many	TRBV4-1	TRBJ2-5	.	CASSQELAQETQYF	TGCGCCAGCAGCCAAGAGCTAGCCCAAGAGACCCAGTACTTC
many	TRBV12-3/TRBV12-4	TRBJ2-7	.	CASSSPVGSSYEQYF	TGTGCCAGCAGTTCTCCCGTGGGGAGCTCCTACGAGCAGTACTTC
many	TRBV29-1	TRBJ1-2	.	CSVGSFTNYGYTF	TGCAGCGTTGGGTCATTTACTAACTATGGCTACACCTTC
many	TRBV24-1	TRBJ1-5	TRBD1	CATSDRDQPQHF	TGTGCCACCAGCGACAGGGACCAGCCCCAGCATTTT
many	TRBV29-1	TRBJ2-7	.	CSVEVGGYEQYF	TGCAGCGTTGAAGTAGGAGGGTACGAGCAGTACTTC
many	TRBV28	TRBJ2-5	.	CASSFMAGETQYF	TGTGCCAGCAGTTTTATGGCTGGAGAGACCCAGTACTTC
.	TRBV20-1	TRBJ1-2	.	CSARDYRDPNYGYTF	TGCAGTGCTAGAGATTACAGGGACCCAAACTATGGCTACACCTTC
.	TRBV28	TRBJ1-1	.	CASSYRGAVNTEAFF	TGTGCCAGCAGTTACAGAGGAGCTGTGAACACTGAAGCTTTCTTT
.	TRBV5-1	TRBJ2-7	TRBD2	CASSLYRASGSPHEQYF	TGCGCCAGCAGCTTGTATAGGGCTAGCGGGAGCCCCCACGAGCAGTACTTC
many	TRBV7-9	TRBJ2-7	TRBD2	CASSAGLAGASEQYF	TGTGCCAGCAGCGCCGGACTAGCGGGAGCTTCTGAGCAGTACTTC
few	TRBV4-2	TRBJ2-6	.	CASSLYTSSSSGANVLTF	TGTGCCAGCAGCCTATACACCTCCTCCAGCTCTGGGGCCAACGTCCTGACTTTC
many	TRBV30	TRBJ1-3	.	CAWSVQAGNTIYF	TGTGCCTGGAGTGTACAGGCGGGAAACACCATATATTTT
many	TRBV7-8	TRBJ1-2	.	CASSPREGSYGYTF	TGTGCCAGCAGCCCGAGAGAGGGGTCCTATGGCTACACCTTC
many	TRBV7-8	TRBJ1-2	.	CASSLGVQYYGYTF	TGTGCCAGCAGCTTAGGAGTGCAGTACTATGGCTACACCTTC
once	TRBV24-1	TRBJ2-2	.	CATSTPDNTGELFF	TGTGCCACCTCAACCCCAGATAACACCGGGGAGCTGTTTTTT
many	TRBV2	TRBJ2-2	.	CASRVTSGTGELFF	TGTGCCAGCAGAGTGACTAGTGGAACCGGGGAGCTGTTTTTT
many	TRBV4-1	TRBJ1-1	.	CASSQDILTEAFF	TGCGCCAGCAGCCAAGATATCCTCACTGAAGCTTTCTTT
.	TRBV2	TRBJ1-2	.	CASSPPRRGYTF	TGTGCCAGCAGCCCCCCCCGGAGGGGCTACACCTTC
.	TRBV11-1	TRBJ1-1	.	CASRVAGGSMNTEAFF	TGTGCCAGCAGGGTGGCCGGGGGGTCAATGAACACTGAAGCTTTCTTT
many	TRBV28	TRBJ2-2	TRBD1	CATKAGGEAGELFF	TGTGCCACCAAAGCAGGGGGCGAGGCCGGGGAGCTGTTTTTT
many	TRBV2	TRBJ1-2	.	CASSDKGVGYGYTF	TGTGCCAGCAGTGATAAGGGGGTGGGCTATGGCTACACCTTC
few	TRBV12-3/TRBV12-4	TRBJ1-3	.	CASRTGAGNTIYF	TGTGCCAGCAGAACGGGGGCCGGAAACACCATATATTTT